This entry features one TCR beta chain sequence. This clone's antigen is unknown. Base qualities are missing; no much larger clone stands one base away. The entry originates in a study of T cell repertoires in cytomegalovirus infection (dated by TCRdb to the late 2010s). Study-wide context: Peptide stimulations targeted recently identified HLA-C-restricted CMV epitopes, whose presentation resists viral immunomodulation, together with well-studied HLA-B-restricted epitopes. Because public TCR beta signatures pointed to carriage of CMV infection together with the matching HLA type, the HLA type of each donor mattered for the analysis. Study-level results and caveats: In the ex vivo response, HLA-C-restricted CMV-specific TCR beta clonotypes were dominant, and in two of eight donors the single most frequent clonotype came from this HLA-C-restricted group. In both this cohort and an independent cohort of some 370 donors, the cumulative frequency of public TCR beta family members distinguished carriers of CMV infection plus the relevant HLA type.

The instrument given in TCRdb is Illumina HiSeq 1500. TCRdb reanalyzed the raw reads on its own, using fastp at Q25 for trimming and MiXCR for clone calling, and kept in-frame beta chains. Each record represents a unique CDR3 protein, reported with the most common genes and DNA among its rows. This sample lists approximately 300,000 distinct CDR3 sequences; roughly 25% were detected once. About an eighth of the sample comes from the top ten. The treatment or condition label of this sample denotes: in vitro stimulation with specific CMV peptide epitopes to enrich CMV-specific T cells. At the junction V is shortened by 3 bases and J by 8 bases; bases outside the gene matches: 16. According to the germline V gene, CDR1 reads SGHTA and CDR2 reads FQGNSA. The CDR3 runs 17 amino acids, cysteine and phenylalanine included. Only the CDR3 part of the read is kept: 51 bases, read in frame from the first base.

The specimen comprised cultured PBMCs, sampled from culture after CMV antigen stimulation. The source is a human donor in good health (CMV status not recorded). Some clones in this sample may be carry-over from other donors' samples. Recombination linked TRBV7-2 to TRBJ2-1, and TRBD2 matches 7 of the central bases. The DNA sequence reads TGTGCCAGCAGCTTCCCAAGGGAGGGCGTCTTCGGCCATGAGCAGTTCTTC. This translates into CASSFPREGVFGHEQFF.